The rows below give T cell receptor beta chains drawn from one sample of a study of OX40 agonist ivuxolimab in advanced cancers. Sequencing used immunoSEQ multiplex PCR; TCRdb keeps in-frame clones, though not all of them. This table has about 75,000 clones, 85% appearing once. This sample comprised CD4+ or CD8+ T cells sorted from blood, obtained in a trial of the OX40 agonist ivuxolimab. These receptors all come from an adult with an advanced solid tumor such as melanoma, head and neck, liver or kidney cancer. The CDR3 runs from the conserved cysteine through the conserved F or W. The D gene is left open where the match is weak. Only part of the rows carry a size: once, few, many, or a class if the clone is expanded.

TRBV11-3	TRBJ1-1	.	.	CASSRRANTEAFF	TGTGCCAGCAGCCGCAGGGCGAACACTGAAGCTTTCTTT
TRBV5-1	TRBJ2-1	.	TRBD1	CASSLDGTGDGNEQFF	TGCGCCAGCAGCTTGGACGGGACAGGAGATGGCAATGAGCAGTTCTTC
TRBV7-2	TRBJ1-6	.	.	CASSLDSSYNSPLHF	TGTGCCAGCAGCTTAGATAGCTCCTATAATTCACCCCTCCACTTT
TRBV6-1	TRBJ2-5	.	.	CASSPLGIQETQYF	TGTGCCAGCAGTCCGTTAGGTATCCAAGAGACCCAGTACTTC
TRBV6-5	TRBJ1-5	.	.	CASSYSEGSQPQHF	TGTGCCAGCAGTTACTCGGAGGGGAGCCAGCCCCAGCATTTT
TRBV19	TRBJ2-7	.	.	CASSIGIAYEQYF	TGTGCCAGTAGTATCGGGATAGCCTACGAGCAGTACTTC
TRBV29-1	TRBJ2-4	.	.	CSVERFDGAKNIQYF	TGCAGCGTTGAGCGGTTCGATGGAGCCAAAAACATTCAGTACTTC
TRBV4-1	TRBJ2-5	once	TRBD2	CASSQVTITGGSGETQYF	TGCGCCAGCAGCCAAGTCACGATAACGGGAGGGTCGGGAGAGACCCAGTACTTC
TRBV10-3	TRBJ1-5	few	.	CAIGPGDGPQHF	TGTGCCATCGGGCCAGGGGATGGCCCCCAGCATTTT
TRBV4-1	TRBJ1-5	.	.	CASSQVLDQPQHF	TGCGCCAGCAGCCAAGTCCTCGATCAGCCCCAGCATTTT
TRBV14	TRBJ2-4	.	.	CASSQDQGAKNIQYF	TGTGCCAGCAGCCAAGATCAAGGGGCCAAAAACATTCAGTACTTC
TRBV15	TRBJ2-3	.	.	CATSPRTYSTDTQYF	TGTGCCACCAGCCCACGGACCTATTCCACAGATACGCAGTATTTT
TRBV6-5	TRBJ1-2	.	.	CASSYLAQGGFYGYTF	TGTGCCAGCAGTTACCTGGCACAGGGAGGATTCTATGGCTACACCTTC
TRBV19	TRBJ2-7	few	.	CASKFRGAGMNEQYF	TGTGCCAGTAAGTTTCGGGGCGCGGGGATGAACGAGCAGTACTTC
TRBV6-5	TRBJ2-1	.	.	CASSYSHRANNEQFF	TGTGCCAGCAGTTACTCCCACAGGGCCAACAATGAGCAGTTCTTC
TRBV10-3	TRBJ1-4	.	.	CATALRAGDEKLFF	TGTGCCACCGCCCTTAGGGCCGGGGATGAAAAACTGTTTTTT
TRBV4-1	TRBJ1-5	few	TRBD1	CASSHPPGTANQPQHF	TGCGCCAGCAGCCATCCCCCAGGGACAGCAAATCAGCCCCAGCATTTT
TRBV11-3	TRBJ2-5	.	TRBD2	CASSLQTSDLETQYF	TGTGCCAGCAGCCTCCAGACTAGCGATCTGGAGACCCAGTACTTC
TRBV10-3	TRBJ2-7	.	TRBD1	CAISDRTGTGSYEQYF	TGTGCCATCAGTGACCGCACCGGGACAGGGTCCTACGAGCAGTACTTC
TRBV6-5	TRBJ1-1	.	TRBD1	CASRKQGPGNTEAFF	TGTGCCAGCAGAAAACAGGGGCCGGGGAACACTGAAGCTTTCTTT
TRBV11-2	TRBJ2-5	.	TRBD2	CASSWGLAGDLSHF	TGTGCCAGCAGCTGGGGACTAGCGGGAGACCTTTCCCACTTC
TRBV29-1	TRBJ2-3	once	TRBD2	CSVAKRERYTQYF	TGCAGCGTTGCTAAGCGGGAGCGATATACGCAGTATTTT
TRBV5-6	TRBJ2-7	.	.	CASSFGESYEQYF	TGTGCCAGCAGCTTCGGGGAATCCTACGAGCAGTACTTC
TRBV6-1	TRBJ1-6	.	.	CASSEGSPLHF	TGTGCCAGCAGTGAAGGTTCACCCCTCCACTTT
TRBV6-1	TRBJ1-2	once	TRBD1	CASGKGQGLGYGYTF	TGTGCCAGCGGGAAGGGACAGGGGTTGGGCTATGGCTACACCTTC
TRBV13	TRBJ2-7	once	.	CASSLVSASTYEQYF	TGTGCCAGCAGCTTAGTTTCCGCCAGCACCTACGAGCAGTACTTC
TRBV5-1	TRBJ2-7	.	TRBD2	CASSGTSGTLYEQYF	TGCGCCAGCAGCGGGACTAGCGGGACACTCTACGAGCAGTACTTC
TRBV7-6	TRBJ2-7	.	TRBD2	CASSPGAGVYEQYF	TGTGCCAGCAGCCCCGGAGCGGGGGTCTACGAGCAGTACTTC
TRBV19	TRBJ2-1	.	TRBD1	CASSVPTGYLQFF	TGTGCCAGTAGTGTTCCGACAGGGTATTTGCAGTTCTTC
TRBV2	TRBJ2-2	.	.	CACHRVVGTGELFF	TGTGCCTGCCACAGGGTCGTGGGGACCGGGGAGCTGTTTTTT
TRBV7-2	TRBJ2-7	once	TRBD2	CASSLVGAGGEQYF	TGTGCCAGCAGCTTAGTTGGAGCGGGAGGCGAGCAGTACTTC
TRBV28	TRBJ2-1	.	.	CASSPPTYNEQFF	TGTGCCAGCAGCCCTCCCACCTACAATGAGCAGTTCTTC
TRBV11-1	TRBJ2-5	.	.	CASSLIGETQYF	TGTGCCAGCAGCTTAATCGGGGAGACCCAGTACTTC
TRBV19	TRBJ1-3	.	TRBD1	CASMRQGAGGNTIYF	TGTGCCAGTATGAGACAGGGGGCAGGTGGAAACACCATATATTTT
TRBV18	TRBJ2-3	.	TRBD2	CASSPSSGASTDTQYF	TGTGCCAGCTCACCGTCGAGCGGGGCTAGCACAGATACGCAGTATTTT
TRBV10-3	TRBJ2-1	.	.	CAISEWTDNEQFF	TGTGCCATCAGTGAGTGGACAGACAATGAGCAGTTCTTC
TRBV25-1	TRBJ2-3	once	TRBD1	CASSATGSPITDTQYF	TGTGCCAGCAGTGCGACAGGGTCCCCTATCACAGATACGCAGTATTTT
TRBV28	TRBJ2-3	.	.	CASSPLALEGTDTQYF	TGTGCCAGCAGTCCCCTAGCGTTGGAGGGGACGGATACGCAGTATTTT
TRBV15	TRBJ1-1	.	.	CATSRVMGALEAFF	TGTGCCACCAGCAGAGTTATGGGAGCCCTTGAAGCTTTCTTT
TRBV5-1	TRBJ2-1	.	.	CASSLDDYYYNEQFF	TGCGCCAGCAGCTTGGATGATTACTACTACAATGAGCAGTTCTTC
TRBV28	TRBJ2-7	.	.	CASSRIEGYGTNYEQYF	TGTGCCAGCAGCCGAATCGAAGGGTACGGTACCAACTACGAGCAGTACTTC
TRBV10-3	TRBJ1-2	.	TRBD1	CAISGGDSFFNYGYTF	TGTGCCATCAGTGGCGGGGACAGCTTCTTTAACTATGGCTACACCTTC
TRBV15	TRBJ1-1	.	.	CATEGWMNTEAFF	TGTGCCACCGAGGGGTGGATGAACACTGAAGCTTTCTTT
TRBV6-6	TRBJ1-2	.	.	CASSYSRDGYGYTF	TGTGCCAGCAGTTACTCCCGGGACGGCTATGGCTACACCTTC
TRBV6-1	TRBJ1-5	.	.	CASITGRSNQPQHF	TGTGCCAGCATTACAGGGCGCAGCAATCAGCCCCAGCATTTT
TRBV27	TRBJ1-1	.	.	CASSFGRRNTEAFF	TGTGCCAGCAGTTTCGGACGGAGGAACACTGAAGCTTTCTTT